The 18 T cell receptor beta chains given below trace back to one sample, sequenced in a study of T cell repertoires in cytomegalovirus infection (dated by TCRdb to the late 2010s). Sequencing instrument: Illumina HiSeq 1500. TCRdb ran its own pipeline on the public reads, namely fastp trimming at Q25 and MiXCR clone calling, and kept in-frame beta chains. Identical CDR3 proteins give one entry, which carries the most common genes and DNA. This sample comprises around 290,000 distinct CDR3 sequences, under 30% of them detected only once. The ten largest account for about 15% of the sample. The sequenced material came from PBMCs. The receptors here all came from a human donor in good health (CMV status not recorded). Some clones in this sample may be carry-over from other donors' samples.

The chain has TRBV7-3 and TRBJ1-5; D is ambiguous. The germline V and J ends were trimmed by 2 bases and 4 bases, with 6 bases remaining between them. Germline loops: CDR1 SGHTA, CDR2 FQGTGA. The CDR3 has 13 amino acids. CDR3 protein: CASSLYKNQPQHF. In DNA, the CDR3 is TGTGCCAGCAGCTTATACAAGAATCAGCCCCAGCATTTT.

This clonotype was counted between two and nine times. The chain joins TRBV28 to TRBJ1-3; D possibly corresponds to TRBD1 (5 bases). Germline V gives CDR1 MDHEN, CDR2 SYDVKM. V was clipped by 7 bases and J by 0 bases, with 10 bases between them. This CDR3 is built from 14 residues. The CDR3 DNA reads TGTGCCAGCACTCCGACAGTCTCTGGAAACACCATATATTTT. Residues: CASTPTVSGNTIYF.

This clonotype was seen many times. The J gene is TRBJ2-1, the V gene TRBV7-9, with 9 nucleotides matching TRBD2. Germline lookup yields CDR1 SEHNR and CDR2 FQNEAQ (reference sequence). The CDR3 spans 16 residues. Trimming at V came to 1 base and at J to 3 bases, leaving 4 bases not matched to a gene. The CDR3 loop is CASSLGTLAGYNEQFF. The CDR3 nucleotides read TGTGCCAGCAGCTTAGGTACACTAGCGGGCTACAATGAGCAGTTCTTC.

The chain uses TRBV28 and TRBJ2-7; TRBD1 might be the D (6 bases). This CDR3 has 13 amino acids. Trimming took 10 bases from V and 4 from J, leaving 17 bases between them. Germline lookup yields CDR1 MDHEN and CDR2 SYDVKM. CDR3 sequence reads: CAIAGVSLYEQYF. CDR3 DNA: TGTGCCATCGCAGGGGTCTCTCTGTACGAGCAGTACTTC. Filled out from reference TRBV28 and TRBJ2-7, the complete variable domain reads DVKVTQSSRYLVKRTGEKVFLECVQDMDHENMFWYRQDPGLGLRLIYFSYDVKMKEKGDIPEGYSVSREKKERFSLILESASTNQTSMYLCAIAGVSLYEQYFGPGTRLTVT.

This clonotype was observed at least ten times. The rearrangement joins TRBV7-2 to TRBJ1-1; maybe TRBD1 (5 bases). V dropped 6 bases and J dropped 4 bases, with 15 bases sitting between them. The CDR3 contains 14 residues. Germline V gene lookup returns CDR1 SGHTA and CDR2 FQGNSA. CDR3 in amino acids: CASSSRWGGTEAFF. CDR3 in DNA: TGTGCCAGCAGTTCAAGATGGGGGGGCACTGAAGCTTTCTTT.

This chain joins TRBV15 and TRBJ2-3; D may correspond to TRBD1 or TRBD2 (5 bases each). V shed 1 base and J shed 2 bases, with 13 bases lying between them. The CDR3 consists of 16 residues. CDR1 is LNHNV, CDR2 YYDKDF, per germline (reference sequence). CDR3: CATSRVISGTTDTQYF. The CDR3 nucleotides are TGTGCCACCAGCAGAGTAATCTCCGGGACCACAGATACGCAGTATTTT.

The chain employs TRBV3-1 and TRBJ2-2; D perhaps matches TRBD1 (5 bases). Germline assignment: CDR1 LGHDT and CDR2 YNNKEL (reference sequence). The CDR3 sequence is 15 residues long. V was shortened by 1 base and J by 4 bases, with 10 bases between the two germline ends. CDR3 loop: CASSQGSTVTGELFF. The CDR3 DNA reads TGTGCCAGCAGCCAAGGCTCGACAGTCACCGGGGAGCTGTTTTTT.

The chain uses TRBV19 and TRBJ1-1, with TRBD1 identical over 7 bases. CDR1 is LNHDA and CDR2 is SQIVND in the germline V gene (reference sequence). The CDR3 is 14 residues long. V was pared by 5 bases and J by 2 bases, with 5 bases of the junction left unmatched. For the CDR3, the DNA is TGTGCCAGTAGTCCGGGACAGCACAACACTGAAGCTTTCTTT. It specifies CASSPGQHNTEAFF.

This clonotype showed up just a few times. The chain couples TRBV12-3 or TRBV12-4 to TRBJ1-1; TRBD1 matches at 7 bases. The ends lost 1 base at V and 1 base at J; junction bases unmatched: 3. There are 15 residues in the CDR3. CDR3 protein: CASSLDQGGNTEAFF. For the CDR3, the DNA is TGTGCCAGCAGTTTAGATCAGGGGGGGAACACTGAAGCTTTCTTT.

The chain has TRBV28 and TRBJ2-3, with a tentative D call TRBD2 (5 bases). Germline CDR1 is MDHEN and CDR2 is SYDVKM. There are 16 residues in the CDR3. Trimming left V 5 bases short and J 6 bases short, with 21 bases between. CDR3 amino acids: CASSRGGPRGTDTQYF. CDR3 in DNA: TGTGCCAGCAGTCGCGGCGGGCCGCGTGGAACCGATACGCAGTATTTT.

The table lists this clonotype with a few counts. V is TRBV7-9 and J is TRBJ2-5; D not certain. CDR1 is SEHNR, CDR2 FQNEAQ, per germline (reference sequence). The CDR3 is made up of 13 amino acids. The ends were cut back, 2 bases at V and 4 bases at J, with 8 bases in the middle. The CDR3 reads CASSLNVRETQYF. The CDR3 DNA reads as TGTGCCAGCAGCTTAAATGTTCGAGAGACCCAGTACTTC.

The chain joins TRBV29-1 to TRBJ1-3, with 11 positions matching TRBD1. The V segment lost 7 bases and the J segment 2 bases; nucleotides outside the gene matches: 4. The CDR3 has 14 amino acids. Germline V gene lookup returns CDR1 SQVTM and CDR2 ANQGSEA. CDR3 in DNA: TGCAGCGCTAAGGACAGGGGGCCTGGAAACACCATATATTTT. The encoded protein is CSAKDRGPGNTIYF.

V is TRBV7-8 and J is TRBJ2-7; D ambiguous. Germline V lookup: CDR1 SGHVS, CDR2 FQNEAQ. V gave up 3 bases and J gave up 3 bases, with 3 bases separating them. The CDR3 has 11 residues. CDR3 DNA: TGTGCCAGCAGCTTCCTCTACGAGCAGTACGTC. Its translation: CASSFLYEQYV.

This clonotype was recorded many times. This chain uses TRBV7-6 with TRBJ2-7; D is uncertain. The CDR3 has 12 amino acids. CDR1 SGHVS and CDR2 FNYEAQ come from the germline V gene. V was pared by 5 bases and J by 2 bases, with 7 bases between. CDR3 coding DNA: TGTGCCAGCAGCCCAGAAACCTACGAGCAGTACTTC. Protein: CASSPETYEQYF.

The CDR3, as DNA: TGTGCCAGCACCCCTTTCGGACTCGTCTACGAGCAGTACTTC. Translated, it gives CASTPFGLVYEQYF. The V gene is TRBV28, the J gene TRBJ2-7; D possibly corresponds to TRBD2 (5 bases). Germline CDR1 MDHEN, CDR2 SYDVKM. The CDR3 length is 14 residues. V was trimmed by 7 bases and J by 3 bases, leaving 16 bases between them.

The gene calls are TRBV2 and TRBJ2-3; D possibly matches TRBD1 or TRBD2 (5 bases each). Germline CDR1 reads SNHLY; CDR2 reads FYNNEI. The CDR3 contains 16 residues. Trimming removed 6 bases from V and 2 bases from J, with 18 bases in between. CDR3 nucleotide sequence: TGTGCCAGCAGAAGCTGGGGACGCCAGTCCACAGATACGCAGTATTTT. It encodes CASRSWGRQSTDTQYF.

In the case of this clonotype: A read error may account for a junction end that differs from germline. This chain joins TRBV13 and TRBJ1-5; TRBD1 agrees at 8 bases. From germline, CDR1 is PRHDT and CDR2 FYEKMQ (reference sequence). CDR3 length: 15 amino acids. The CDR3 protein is CASSFGQGPNQPQHF. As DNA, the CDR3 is TGTGCCAGCAGCTTCGGACAGGGCCCCAATCAGCCCCAGCATTTC.

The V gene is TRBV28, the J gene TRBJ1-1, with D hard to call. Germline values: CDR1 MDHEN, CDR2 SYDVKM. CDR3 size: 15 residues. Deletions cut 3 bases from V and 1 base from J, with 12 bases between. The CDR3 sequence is CASSFIGQENTEAFF. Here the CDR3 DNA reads TGTGCCAGCAGTTTTATCGGGCAGGAGAACACTGAAGCTTTCTTT.